The next 7 T cell receptor beta chains were all read from a single sample in a study of CD8+CD57+ T cells in acquired aplastic anemia. The template for TCR beta VDJ and CDR3 sequence profiling was genomic DNA. From the reads, TCRdb called clonotypes with MiXCR, one entry per CDR3 protein. Here the sample spans hundreds of thousands of distinct CDR3 sequences, around 60% being singletons. The sample comprised sorted CD4+, CD8+, or CD8+CD57+ T cells (not recorded which) from PBMCs. These TCRs come from a human donor with severe aplastic anemia or a healthy control (not recorded which).

V gene TRBV19 combines with J gene TRBJ2-1; 12 nucleotides agree with TRBD2. Germline V gene data show CDR1 as LNHDA and CDR2 as SQIVND (reference sequence). V shed 4 bases and J 0 bases; nucleotides not matched to a gene: 13. This CDR3 region has 20 residues. The CDR3: CASSRLRLAGAPSSYNEQFF. The CDR3 DNA reads TGTGCCAGTAGTAGACTCCGACTAGCGGGGGCCCCGAGCTCCTACAATGAGCAGTTCTTC.

Many counts were recorded for this clonotype. This chain links TRBV15 with TRBJ2-7; TRBD1 agrees at 11 bases. Germline CDR1 and CDR2: LNHNV and YYDKDF (reference sequence). This CDR3 comprises 17 residues. With 1 base clipped from V and 2 bases from J, the junction kept 7 bases outside the gene matches. CDR3 sequence: CATSRAGTGGLTYEQYF. Written as DNA, the CDR3 is TGTGCCACCAGCAGAGCCGGGACAGGGGGACTTACCTACGAGCAGTACTTC.

The CDR3 here is CASRDGSSGGPYEQYF. CDR3 sequence (DNA): TGTGCCAGCAGGGACGGGTCTAGCGGGGGACCCTACGAGCAGTACTTC. The chain combines TRBV6-1 with TRBJ2-7; 10 bases line up with TRBD2. V trimming: 6 bases; J trimming: 2 bases; junction bases outside the gene matches: 10. This CDR3 contains 16 residues. The germline CDR1 and CDR2 sequences are MNHNS and SASEGT.

This clonotype was seen a handful of times. This sequence joins TRBV7-8 and TRBJ2-7; perhaps TRBD2 as D (6 bases). Trimming removed 1 base from V and 3 bases from J, with 13 bases in between. This CDR3 is built from 15 residues. Germline V CDR1 and CDR2: SGHVS, FQNEAQ. The CDR3 is CASSLGPAGNYEQYF. The CDR3 DNA reads as TGTGCCAGCAGCTTAGGGCCCGCGGGAAACTACGAGCAGTACTTC.

The chain recombines TRBV10-2 with TRBJ2-3; D is unclear. The CDR3 covers 14 residues. Trimming pared 9 bases from V and 2 bases from J, leaving 15 bases between. CDR1 WSHSY and CDR2 SAAADI come from the germline V gene. CDR3 nucleotide sequence: TGCGCCAGTATCCAACCCCCGGACACAGATACGCAGTATTTT. It is translated as CASIQPPDTDTQYF.

The J gene is TRBJ2-2, the V gene TRBV29-1, with D tentatively TRBD1 (6 bases). V was trimmed by 1 base and J by 1 base, leaving 10 bases between them. The CDR3 has 15 amino acids. CDR1 is SQVTM, CDR2 ANQGSEA, per germline. The CDR3 DNA reads as TGCAGCGTTGAAGGGACAGCCAGGAACACCGGGGAGCTGTTTTTT. Its translation is CSVEGTARNTGELFF.

This sequence joins TRBV6-6 and TRBJ1-4; TRBD1 matches 7 bases. Germline CDR1 is MNHNY and CDR2 is SVGAGI (reference sequence). The V gene end was trimmed by 2 bases and the J gene end by 7 bases; junction bases not matched to a gene: 7. This CDR3 has 15 residues. The CDR3 coding sequence is TGTGCCAGCAGTTACGTCCGGGACAGTAGTGAAAAACTGTTTTTT. Translating gives CASSYVRDSSEKLFF.